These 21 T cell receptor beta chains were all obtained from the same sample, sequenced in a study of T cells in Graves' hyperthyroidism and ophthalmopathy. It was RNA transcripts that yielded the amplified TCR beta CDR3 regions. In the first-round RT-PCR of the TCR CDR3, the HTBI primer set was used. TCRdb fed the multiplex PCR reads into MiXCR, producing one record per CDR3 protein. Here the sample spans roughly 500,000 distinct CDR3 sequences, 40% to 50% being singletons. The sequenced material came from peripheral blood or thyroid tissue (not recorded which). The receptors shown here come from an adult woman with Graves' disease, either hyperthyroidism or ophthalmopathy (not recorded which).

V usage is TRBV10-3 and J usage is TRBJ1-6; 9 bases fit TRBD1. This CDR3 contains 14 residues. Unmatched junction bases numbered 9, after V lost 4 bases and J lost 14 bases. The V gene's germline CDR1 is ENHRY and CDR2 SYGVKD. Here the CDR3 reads CAISAGTGKLALHF. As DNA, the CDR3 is TGTGCCATCAGTGCCGGGACAGGGAAATTGGCCCTCCACTTT.

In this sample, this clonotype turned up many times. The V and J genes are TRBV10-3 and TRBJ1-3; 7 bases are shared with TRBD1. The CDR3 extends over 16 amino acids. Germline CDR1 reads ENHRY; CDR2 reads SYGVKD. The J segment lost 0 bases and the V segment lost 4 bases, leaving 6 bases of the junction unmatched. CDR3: CAISAQGTSSGNTIYF. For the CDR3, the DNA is TGTGCCATCAGTGCACAGGGGACCAGCTCTGGAAACACCATATATTTT.

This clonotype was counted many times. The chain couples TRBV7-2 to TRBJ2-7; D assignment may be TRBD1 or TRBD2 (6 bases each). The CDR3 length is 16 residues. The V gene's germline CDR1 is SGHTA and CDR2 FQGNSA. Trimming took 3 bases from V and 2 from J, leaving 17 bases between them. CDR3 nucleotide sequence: TGTGCCAGCAGCTTTACGGAAGACCGGGGGCCCTACGAGCAGTACTTC. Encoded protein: CASSFTEDRGPYEQYF.

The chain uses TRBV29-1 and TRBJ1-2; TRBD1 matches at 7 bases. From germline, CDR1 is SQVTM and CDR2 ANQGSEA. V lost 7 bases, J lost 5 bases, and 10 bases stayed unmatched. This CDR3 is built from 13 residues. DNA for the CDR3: TGCAGCGCCGGAGTGGACAGGAGTTATGGCTACACCTTC. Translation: CSAGVDRSYGYTF.

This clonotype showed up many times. The CDR3 reads CASSLEGFEGQPQHF. CDR3 bases: TGCGCCAGCAGCTTGGAGGGGTTCGAAGGTCAGCCCCAGCATTTT. This sequence joins TRBV5-1 and TRBJ1-5, with D possibly being TRBD1 (5 bases). The germline gives CDR1 SGHRS, CDR2 YFSETQ. V shed 0 bases and J shed 6 bases, with 13 bases lying between them. The CDR3 is made up of 15 amino acids. The complete variable domain, with remaining parts taken from reference TRBV5-1 and TRBJ1-5, reads KAGVTQTPRYLIKTRGQQVTLSCSPISGHRSVSWYQQTPGQGLQFLFEYFSETQRNKGNFPGRFSGRQFSNSRSEMNVSTLELGDSALYLCASSLEGFEGQPQHFGDGTRLSIL.

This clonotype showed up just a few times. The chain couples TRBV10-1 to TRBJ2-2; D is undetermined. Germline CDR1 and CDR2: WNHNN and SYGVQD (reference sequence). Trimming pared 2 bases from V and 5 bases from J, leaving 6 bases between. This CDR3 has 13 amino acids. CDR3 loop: CASSERITGELFF. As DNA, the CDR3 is TGCGCCAGCAGTGAGCGGATTACCGGGGAGCTGTTTTTT.

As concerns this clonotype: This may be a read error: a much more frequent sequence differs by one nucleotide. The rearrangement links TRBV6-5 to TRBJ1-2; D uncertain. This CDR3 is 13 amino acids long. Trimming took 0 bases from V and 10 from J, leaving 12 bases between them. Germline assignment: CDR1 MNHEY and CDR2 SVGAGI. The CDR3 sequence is CASSYSRSDDYTF. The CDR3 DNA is TGTGCCAGCAGTTACTCGAGGTCGGATGACTACACCTTC.

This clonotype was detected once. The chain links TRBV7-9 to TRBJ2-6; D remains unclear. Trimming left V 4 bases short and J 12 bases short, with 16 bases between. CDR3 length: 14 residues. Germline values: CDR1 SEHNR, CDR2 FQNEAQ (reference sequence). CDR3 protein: CASSSRTVDFVLTF. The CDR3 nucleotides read TGTGCCAGCAGCTCCCGGACCGTGGATTTCGTCCTGACTTTC.

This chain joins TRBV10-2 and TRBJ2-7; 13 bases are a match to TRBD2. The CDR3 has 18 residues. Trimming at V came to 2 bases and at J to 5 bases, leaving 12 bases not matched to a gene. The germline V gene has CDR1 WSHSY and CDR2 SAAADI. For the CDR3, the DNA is TGCGCCAGCAGTGAGACAACGGGACTAGCGGGGAGAGGGAACGAGCAGTACTTC. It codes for CASSETTGLAGRGNEQYF.

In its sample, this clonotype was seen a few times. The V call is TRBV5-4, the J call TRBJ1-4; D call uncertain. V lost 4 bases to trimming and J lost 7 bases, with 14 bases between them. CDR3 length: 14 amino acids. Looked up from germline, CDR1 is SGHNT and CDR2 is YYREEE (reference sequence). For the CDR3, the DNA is TGTGCCAGCAGCCGCGGGAGGCGCAGTGAAAAACTGTTTTTT. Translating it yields CASSRGRRSEKLFF.

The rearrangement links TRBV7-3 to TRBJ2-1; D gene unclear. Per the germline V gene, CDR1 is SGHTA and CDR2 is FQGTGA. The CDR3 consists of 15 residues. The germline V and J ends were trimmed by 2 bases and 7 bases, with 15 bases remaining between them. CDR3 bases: TGTGCCAGCAGCTTATTTGCGGCTACCAGGAATGAGCAGTTCTTC. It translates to CASSLFAATRNEQFF.

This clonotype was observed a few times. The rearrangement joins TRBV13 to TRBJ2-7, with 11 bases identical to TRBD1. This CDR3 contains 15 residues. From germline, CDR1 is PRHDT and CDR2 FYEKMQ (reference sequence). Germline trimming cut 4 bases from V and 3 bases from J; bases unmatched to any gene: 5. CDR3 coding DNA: TGTGCCAGCAGCTCTCTAGGGACAGGGGGCTACGAGCAGTACTTC. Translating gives CASSSLGTGGYEQYF.

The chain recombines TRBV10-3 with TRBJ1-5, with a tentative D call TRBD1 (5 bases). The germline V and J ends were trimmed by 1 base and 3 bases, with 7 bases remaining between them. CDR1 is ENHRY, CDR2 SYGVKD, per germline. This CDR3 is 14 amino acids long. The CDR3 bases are TGTGCCATCAGTGAGTTACAGGTCAATCAGCCCCAGCATTTT. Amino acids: CAISELQVNQPQHF.

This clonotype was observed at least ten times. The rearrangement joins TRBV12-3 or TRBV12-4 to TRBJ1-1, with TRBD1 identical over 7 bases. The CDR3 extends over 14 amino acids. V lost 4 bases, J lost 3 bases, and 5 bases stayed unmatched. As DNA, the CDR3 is TGTGCCAGCAGTTCCCAGGGGGTCGACACTGAAGCTTTCTTT. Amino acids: CASSSQGVDTEAFF.

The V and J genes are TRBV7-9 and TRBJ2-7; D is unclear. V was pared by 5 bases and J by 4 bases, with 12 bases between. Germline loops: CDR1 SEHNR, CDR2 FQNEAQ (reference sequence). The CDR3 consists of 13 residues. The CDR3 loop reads CASSQLPTYEQYF. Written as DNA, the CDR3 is TGTGCCAGCAGCCAACTACCAACTTACGAGCAGTACTTC.

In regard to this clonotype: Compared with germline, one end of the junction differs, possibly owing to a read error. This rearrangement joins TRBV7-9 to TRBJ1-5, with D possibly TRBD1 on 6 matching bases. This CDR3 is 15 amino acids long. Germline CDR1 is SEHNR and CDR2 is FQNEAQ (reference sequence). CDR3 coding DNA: TGTGCCAGCAGTTTGGGTTGGGGGCTCAATCAGCCTCAGCATTTT. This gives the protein CASSLGWGLNQPQHF.

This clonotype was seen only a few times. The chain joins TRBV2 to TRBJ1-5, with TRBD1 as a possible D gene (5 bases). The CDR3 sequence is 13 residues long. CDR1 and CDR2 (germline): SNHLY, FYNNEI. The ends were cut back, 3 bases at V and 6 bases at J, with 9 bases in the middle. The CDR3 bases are TGTGCCAGCAGTGATATGAGGGGTCAGCCCCAGCATTTT. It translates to CASSDMRGQPQHF. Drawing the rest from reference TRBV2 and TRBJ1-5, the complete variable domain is EPEVTQTPSHQVTQMGQEVILRCVPISNHLYFYWYRQILGQKVEFLVSFYNNEISEKSEIFDDQFSVERPDGSNFTLKIRSTKLEDSAMYFCASSDMRGQPQHFGDGTRLSIL.

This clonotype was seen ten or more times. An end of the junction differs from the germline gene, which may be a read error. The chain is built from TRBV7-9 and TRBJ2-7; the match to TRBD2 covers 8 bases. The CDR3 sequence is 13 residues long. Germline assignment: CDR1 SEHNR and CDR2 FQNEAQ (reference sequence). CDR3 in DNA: TGTGCCACCAGCGGGGCGGGGGGCTACGAGCAGTACTTC. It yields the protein CATSGAGGYEQYF.

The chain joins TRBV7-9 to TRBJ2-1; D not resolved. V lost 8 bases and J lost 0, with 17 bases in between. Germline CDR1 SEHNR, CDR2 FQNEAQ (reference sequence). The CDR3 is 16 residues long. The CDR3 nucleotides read TGTGCCAGCGGATCTTGGGTTAGCTTCTCCTACAATGAGCAGTTCTTC. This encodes CASGSWVSFSYNEQFF.

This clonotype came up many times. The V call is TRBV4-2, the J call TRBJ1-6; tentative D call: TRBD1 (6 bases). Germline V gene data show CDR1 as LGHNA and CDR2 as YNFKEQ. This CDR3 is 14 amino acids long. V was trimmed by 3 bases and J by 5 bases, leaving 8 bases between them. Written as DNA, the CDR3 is TGTGCCAGCAGCCAGAGACAGGATAATTCACCCCTCCACTTT. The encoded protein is CASSQRQDNSPLHF.

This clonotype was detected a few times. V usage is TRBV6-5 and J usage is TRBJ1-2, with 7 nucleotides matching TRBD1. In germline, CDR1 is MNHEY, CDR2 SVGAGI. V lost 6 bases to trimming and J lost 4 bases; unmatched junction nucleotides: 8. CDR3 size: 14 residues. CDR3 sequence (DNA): TGTGCCAGCAGCTACGGACAGGAGATCTATGGCTACACCTTC. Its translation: CASSYGQEIYGYTF.